This T cell receptor (beta chain) was sequenced during a study of T cell responses to AZD1222 COVID-19 vaccine. Study-wide findings and caveats: Regions 160-218 and 743-854 dominated among vaccine-associated CD4 TCRs spanning spike. There were mostly white British donors and more females than males, and clonal diversity was possibly underestimated.

The CDR3 is 15 residues long. Germline CDR1 reads KGHSH; CDR2 reads LQKENI. V shed 3 bases and J 0 bases; nucleotides not matched to a gene: 2. For this clone: The antigen remains unidentified.

Measured with immunoSEQ multiplex PCR; TCRdb has only the in-frame clones, and not every one. The data contain approximately 220,000 clones, approximately 94% of them singletons. The clonotype originates from an adult in good health. The sample was peripheral blood, taken on day 0 of MenACWY control vaccination. This rearrangement joins TRBV18 to TRBJ1-3; 7 bases fit TRBD1. The chain's CDR3 is CASSPGTDSGNTIYF. CDR3 sequence (DNA): TGTGCCAGCTCACCCGGGACAGACTCTGGAAACACCATATATTTT.